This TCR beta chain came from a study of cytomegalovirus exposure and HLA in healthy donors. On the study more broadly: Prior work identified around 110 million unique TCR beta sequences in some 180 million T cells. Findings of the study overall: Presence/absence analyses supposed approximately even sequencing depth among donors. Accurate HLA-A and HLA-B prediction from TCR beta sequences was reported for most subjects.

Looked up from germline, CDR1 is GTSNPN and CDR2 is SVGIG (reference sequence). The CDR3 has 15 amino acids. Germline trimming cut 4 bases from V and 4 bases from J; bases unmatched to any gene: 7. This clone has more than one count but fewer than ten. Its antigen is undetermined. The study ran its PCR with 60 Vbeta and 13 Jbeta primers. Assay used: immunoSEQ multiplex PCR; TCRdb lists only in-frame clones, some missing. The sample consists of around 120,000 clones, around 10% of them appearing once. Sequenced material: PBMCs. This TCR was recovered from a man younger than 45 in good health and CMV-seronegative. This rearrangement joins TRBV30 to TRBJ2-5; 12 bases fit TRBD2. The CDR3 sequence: CAWILAGGLGETQYF. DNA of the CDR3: TGTGCCTGGATCCTAGCGGGGGGGCTTGGAGAGACCCAGTACTTC.